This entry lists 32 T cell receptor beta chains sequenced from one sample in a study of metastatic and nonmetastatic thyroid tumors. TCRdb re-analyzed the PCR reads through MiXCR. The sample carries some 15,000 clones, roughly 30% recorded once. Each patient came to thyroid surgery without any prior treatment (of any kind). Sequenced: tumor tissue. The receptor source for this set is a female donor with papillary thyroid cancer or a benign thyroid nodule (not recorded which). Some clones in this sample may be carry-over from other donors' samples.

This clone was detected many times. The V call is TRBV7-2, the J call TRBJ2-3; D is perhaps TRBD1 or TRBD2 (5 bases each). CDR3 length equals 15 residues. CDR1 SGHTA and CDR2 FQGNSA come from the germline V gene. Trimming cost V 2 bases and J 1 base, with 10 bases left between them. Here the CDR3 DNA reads TGTGCCAGCAGCTTATGGGTGGGGGGCACAGATACGCAGTATTTT. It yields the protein CASSLWVGGTDTQYF.

CDR3 region: CAIDRDRGHEQYF. The CDR3 DNA follows: TGTGCCATCGACCGGGACAGGGGCCACGAGCAGTACTTC. The chain links TRBV6-1 to TRBJ2-7, with 10 bases that match TRBD1. CDR3 length: 13 residues. The germline gives CDR1 MNHNS, CDR2 SASEGT. The J segment lost 5 bases and the V segment lost 10 bases, leaving 8 bases of the junction unmatched.

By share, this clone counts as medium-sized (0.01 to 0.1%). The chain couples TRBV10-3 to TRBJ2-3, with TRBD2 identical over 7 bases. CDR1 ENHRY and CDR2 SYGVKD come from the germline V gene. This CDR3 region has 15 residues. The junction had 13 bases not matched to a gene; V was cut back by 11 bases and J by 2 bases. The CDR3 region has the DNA TGTGCCGCTGGGGGGGAGGGACCCACCACAGATACGCAGTATTTT. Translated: CAAGGEGPTTDTQYF.

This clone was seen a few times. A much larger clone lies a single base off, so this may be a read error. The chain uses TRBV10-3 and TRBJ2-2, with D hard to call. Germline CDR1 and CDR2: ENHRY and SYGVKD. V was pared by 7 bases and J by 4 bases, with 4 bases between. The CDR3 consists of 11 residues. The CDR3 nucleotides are TGTGCCATCACGGTCACCGGGGAGCTGTTTTTT. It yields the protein CAITVTGELFF.

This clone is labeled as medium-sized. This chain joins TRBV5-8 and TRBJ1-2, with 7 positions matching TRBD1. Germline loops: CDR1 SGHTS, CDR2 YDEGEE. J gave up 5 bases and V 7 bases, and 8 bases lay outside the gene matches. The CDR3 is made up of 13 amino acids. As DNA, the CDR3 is TGTGCCAGCCATCAAGACAGGGTGTATGGCTACACCTTC. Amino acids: CASHQDRVYGYTF. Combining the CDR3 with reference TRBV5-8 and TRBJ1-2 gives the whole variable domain EAGVTQSPTHLIKTRGQQATLRCSPISGHTSVYWYQQALGLGLQFLLWYDEGEERNRGNFPPRFSGRQFPNYSSELNVNALELEDSALYLCASHQDRVYGYTFGSGTRLTVV.

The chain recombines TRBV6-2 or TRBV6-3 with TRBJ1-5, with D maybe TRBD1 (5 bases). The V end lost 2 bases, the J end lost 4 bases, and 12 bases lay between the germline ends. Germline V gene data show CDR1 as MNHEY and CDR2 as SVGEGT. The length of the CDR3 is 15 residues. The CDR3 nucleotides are TGTGCCAGCAGTTACGGGAGGGGAGGAAATCAGCCCCAGCATTTT. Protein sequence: CASSYGRGGNQPQHF.

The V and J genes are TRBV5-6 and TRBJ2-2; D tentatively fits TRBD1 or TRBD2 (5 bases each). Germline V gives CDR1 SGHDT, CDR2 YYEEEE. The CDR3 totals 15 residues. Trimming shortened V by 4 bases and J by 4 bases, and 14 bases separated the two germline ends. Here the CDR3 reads CASSRLEGRTGELFF. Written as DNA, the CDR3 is TGTGCCAGCAGCCGCTTAGAGGGACGCACCGGGGAGCTGTTTTTT.

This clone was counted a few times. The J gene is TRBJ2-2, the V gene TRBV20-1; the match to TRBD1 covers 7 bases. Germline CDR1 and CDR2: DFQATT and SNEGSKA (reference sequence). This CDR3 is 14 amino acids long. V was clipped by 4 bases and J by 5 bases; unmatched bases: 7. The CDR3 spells CSAIVRGRTGELFF. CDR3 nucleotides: TGCAGTGCTATCGTGAGGGGGCGAACCGGGGAGCTGTTTTTT.

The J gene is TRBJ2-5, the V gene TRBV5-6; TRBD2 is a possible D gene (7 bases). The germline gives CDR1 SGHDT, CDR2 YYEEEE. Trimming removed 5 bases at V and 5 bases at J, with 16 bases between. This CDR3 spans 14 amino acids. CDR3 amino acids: CASRIRGAGETQYF. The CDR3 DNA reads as TGTGCCAGCAGGATCCGGGGGGCGGGGGAGACCCAGTACTTC.

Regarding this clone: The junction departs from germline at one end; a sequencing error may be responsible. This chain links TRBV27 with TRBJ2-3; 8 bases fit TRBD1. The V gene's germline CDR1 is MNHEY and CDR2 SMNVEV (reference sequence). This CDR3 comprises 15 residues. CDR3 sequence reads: CASCFRGLGSDTQYF. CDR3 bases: TGTGCCAGCTGTTTCAGGGGGCTGGGATCAGATACGCAGTATTTT.

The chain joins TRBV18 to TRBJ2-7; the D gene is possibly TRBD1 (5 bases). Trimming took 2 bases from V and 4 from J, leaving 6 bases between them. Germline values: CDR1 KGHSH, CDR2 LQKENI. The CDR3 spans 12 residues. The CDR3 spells CASSPGAYEQYF. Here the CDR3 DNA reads TGTGCCAGCTCACCAGGGGCTTACGAGCAGTACTTC.

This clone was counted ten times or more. In DNA, the CDR3 is TGTGCCAGCAGATACGGGGTGGCCGGGGAGCTGTTTTTT. It is translated as CASRYGVAGELFF. The chain uses TRBV5-5 and TRBJ2-2, with D perhaps TRBD2 (5 bases). There are 13 residues in the CDR3. Germline CDR1 reads SGHKS; CDR2 reads YYEKEE (reference sequence). Trimming pared 5 bases from V and 6 bases from J, leaving 11 bases between.

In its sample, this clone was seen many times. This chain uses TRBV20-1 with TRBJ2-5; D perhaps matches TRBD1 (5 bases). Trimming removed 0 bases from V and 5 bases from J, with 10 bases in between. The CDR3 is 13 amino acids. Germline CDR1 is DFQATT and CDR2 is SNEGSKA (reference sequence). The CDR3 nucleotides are TGCAGTGCTAGAGATCATAGGGGTGAGACCCAGTACTTC. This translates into CSARDHRGETQYF.

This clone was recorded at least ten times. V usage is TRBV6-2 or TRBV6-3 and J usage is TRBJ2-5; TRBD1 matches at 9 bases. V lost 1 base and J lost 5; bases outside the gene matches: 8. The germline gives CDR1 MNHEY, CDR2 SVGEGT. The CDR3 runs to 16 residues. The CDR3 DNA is TGTGCCAGCAGTTACTGGAGGACAGGGGCAGGGGAGACCCAGTACTTC. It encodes CASSYWRTGAGETQYF.

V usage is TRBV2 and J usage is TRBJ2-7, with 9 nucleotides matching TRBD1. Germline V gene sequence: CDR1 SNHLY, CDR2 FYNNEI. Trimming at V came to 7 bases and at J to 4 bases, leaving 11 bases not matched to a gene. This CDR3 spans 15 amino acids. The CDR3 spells CASMGQGSTRYEQYF. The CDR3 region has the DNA TGTGCCAGCATGGGACAGGGAAGTACGCGGTACGAGCAGTACTTC.

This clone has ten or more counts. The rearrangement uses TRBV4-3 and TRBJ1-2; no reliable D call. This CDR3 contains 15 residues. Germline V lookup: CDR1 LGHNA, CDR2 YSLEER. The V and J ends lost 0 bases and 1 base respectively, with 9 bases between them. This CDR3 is CASSQERTVNYGYTF. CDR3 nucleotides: TGCGCCAGCAGCCAAGAGAGAACGGTTAACTATGGCTACACCTTC.

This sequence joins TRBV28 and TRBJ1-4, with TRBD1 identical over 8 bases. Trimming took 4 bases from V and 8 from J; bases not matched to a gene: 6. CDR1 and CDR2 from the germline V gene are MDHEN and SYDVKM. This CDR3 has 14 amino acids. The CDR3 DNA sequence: TGTGCCAGCAGTTCAGGGGGCCCAGAAGAAAAACTGTTTTTT. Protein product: CASSSGGPEEKLFF.

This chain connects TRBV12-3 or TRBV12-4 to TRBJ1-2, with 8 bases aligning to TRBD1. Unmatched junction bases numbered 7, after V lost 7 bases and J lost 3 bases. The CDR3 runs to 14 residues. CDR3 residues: CASTPQGADYGYTF. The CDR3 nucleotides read TGTGCCAGCACTCCCCAGGGGGCTGACTATGGCTACACCTTC.

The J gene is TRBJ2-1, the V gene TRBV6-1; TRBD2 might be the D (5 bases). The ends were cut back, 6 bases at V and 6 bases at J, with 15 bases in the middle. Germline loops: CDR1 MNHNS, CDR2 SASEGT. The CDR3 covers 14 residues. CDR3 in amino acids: CASSPRGLGNEQFF. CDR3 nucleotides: TGTGCCAGCAGCCCCCGCGGACTTGGCAATGAGCAGTTCTTC.

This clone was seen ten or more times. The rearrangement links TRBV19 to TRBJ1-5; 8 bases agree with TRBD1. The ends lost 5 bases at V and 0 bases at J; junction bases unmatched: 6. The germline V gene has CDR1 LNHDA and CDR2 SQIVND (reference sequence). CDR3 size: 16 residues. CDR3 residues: CASSPRQGNSNQPQHF. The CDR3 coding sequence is TGTGCCAGTAGTCCGAGACAGGGGAATAGCAATCAGCCCCAGCATTTT. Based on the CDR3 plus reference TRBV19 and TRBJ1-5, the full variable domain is DGGITQSPKYLFRKEGQNVTLSCEQNLNHDAMYWYRQDPGQGLRLIYYSQIVNDFQKGDIAEGYSVSREKKESFPLTVTSAQKNPTAFYLCASSPRQGNSNQPQHFGDGTRLSIL.

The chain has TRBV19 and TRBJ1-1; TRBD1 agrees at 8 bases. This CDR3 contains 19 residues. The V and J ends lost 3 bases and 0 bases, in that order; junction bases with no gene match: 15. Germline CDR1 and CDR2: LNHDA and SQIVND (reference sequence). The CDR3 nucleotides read TGTGCCAGTAGTATTGGCTCAGGGGGCGGATTTTCAATGAACACTGAAGCTTTCTTT. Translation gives CASSIGSGGGFSMNTEAFF. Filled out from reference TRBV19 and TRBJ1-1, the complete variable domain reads DGGITQSPKYLFRKEGQNVTLSCEQNLNHDAMYWYRQDPGQGLRLIYYSQIVNDFQKGDIAEGYSVSREKKESFPLTVTSAQKNPTAFYLCASSIGSGGGFSMNTEAFFGQGTRLTVV.

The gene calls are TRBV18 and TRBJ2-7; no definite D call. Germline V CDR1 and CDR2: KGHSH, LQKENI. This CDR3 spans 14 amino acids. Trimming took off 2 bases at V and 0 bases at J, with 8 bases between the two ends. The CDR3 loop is CASSPEANSYEQYF. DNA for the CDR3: TGTGCCAGCTCACCAGAGGCAAACTCCTACGAGCAGTACTTC. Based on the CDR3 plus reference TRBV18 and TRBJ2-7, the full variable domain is NAGVMQNPRHLVRRRGQEARLRCSPMKGHSHVYWYRQLPEEGLKFMVYLQKENIIDESGMPKERFSAEFPKEGPSILRIQQVVRGDSAAYFCASSPEANSYEQYFGPGTRLTVT.

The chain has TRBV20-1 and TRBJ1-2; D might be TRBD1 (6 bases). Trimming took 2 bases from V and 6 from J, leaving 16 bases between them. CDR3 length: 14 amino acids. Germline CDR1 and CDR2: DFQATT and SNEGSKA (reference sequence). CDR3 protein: CSARMGQRADGYTF. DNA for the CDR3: TGCAGTGCTAGAATGGGACAAAGGGCGGATGGCTACACCTTC.

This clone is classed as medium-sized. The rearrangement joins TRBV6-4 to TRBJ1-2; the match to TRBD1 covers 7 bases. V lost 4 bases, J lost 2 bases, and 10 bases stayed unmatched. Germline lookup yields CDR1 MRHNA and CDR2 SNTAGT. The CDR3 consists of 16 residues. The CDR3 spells CASSGRGSRGNYGYTF. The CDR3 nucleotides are TGTGCCAGCAGTGGGCGGGGTAGCAGGGGGAACTATGGCTACACCTTC.

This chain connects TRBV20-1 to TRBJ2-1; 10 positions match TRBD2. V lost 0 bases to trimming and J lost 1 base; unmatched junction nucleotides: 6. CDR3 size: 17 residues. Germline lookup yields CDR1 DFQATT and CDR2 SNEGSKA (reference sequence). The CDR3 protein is CSARDASGSGSYNEQFF. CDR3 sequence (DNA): TGCAGTGCTAGAGATGCTAGCGGGAGCGGTTCCTACAATGAGCAGTTCTTC.

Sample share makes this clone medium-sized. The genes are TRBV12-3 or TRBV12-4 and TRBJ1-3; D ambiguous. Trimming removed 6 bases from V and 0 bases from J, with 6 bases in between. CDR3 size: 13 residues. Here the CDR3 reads CASRPSSGNTIYF. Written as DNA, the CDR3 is TGTGCCAGCAGACCGAGCTCTGGAAACACCATATATTTT.

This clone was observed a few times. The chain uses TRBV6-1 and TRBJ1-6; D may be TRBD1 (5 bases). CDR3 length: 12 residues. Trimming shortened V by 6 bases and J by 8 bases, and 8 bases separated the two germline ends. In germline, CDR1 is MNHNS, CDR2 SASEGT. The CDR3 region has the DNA TGTGCCAGCAGGGCAGGGTATTCACCCCTCCACTTT. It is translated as CASRAGYSPLHF.

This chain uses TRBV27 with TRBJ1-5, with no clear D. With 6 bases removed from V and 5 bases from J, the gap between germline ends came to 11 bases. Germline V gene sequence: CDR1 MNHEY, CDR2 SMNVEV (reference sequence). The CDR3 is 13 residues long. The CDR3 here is CASSAEADQPQHF. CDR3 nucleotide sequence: TGTGCCAGCAGCGCCGAGGCGGATCAGCCCCAGCATTTT.

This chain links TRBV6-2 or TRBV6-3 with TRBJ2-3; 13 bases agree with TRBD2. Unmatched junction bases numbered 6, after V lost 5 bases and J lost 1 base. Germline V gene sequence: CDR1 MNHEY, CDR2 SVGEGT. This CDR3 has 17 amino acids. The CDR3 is CASSTSGGVRRTDTQYF. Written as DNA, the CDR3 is TGTGCCAGCAGTACTAGCGGGGGGGTAAGACGCACAGATACGCAGTATTTT.

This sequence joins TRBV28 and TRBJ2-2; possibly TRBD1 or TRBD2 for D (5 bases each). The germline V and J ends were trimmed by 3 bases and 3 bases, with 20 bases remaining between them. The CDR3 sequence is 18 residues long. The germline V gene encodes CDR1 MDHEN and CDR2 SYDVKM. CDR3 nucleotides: TGTGCCAGCAGTTTGTATCAACGGGGACCGAATCACACCGGGGAGCTGTTTTTT. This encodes CASSLYQRGPNHTGELFF.

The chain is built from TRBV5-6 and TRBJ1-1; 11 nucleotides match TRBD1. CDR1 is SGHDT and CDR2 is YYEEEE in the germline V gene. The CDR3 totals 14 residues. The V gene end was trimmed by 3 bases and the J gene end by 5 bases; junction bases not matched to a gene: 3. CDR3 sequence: CASSWDRGLTEAFF. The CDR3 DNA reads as TGTGCCAGCAGCTGGGACAGGGGGTTAACTGAAGCTTTCTTT. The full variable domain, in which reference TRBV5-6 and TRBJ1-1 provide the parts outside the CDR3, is DAGVTQSPTHLIKTRGQQVTLRCSPKSGHDTVSWYQQALGQGPQFIFQYYEEEERQRGNFPDRFSGHQFPNYSSELNVNALLLGDSALYLCASSWDRGLTEAFFGQGTRLTVV.

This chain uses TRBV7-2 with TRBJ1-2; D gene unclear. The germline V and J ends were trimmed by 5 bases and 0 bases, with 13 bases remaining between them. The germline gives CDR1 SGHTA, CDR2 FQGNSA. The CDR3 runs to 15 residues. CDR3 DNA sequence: TGTGCCAGCAGCCCACGATCAGTTGCTAACTATGGCTACACCTTC. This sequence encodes CASSPRSVANYGYTF. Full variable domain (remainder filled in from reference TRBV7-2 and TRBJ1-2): GAGVSQSPSNKVTEKGKDVELRCDPISGHTALYWYRQSLGQGLEFLIYFQGNSAPDKSGLPSDRFSAERTGGSVSTLTIQRTQQEDSAVYLCASSPRSVANYGYTFGSGTRLTVV.